The 10 T cell receptor beta chains given below trace back to one sample, sequenced in a study of CD8 T cells in Susac syndrome (dated by TCRdb to the late 2010s). The library was produced with the immunoSEQ multiplex PCR assay. RNA was extracted using the RNeasy kit, and roughly 0.45 to 1 ug of the RNA was reverse transcribed with random hexamers. TCRdb trimmed the raw reads at Q25, called clones with MiXCR and kept productive beta chains. Here each entry gathers all rows of one CDR3 protein and keeps the most common genes and DNA. Recorded for this sample are roughly 140,000 distinct CDR3 sequences; 85% to 95% of them occurred a single time. Around 0.15% of the sample belongs to the ten largest clones. The sample comprised CD4+ T cells from PBMCs. Receptors were obtained from a human donor with Susac syndrome.

In this sample, this clonotype turned up once. This chain uses TRBV6-6 with TRBJ2-7; D gene ambiguous. V was trimmed by 0 bases and J by 4 bases, leaving 4 bases between them. Germline CDR1 and CDR2: MNHNY and SVGAGI (reference sequence). The CDR3 contains 12 residues. The CDR3 loop is CASSYSEYEQYF. The DNA for the CDR3 is TGTGCCAGCAGTTACTCGGAATACGAGCAGTACTTC.

The chain employs TRBV29-1 and TRBJ2-5, with D unresolved. The CDR3 has 12 amino acids. Germline V lookup: CDR1 SQVTM, CDR2 ANQGSEA. V was pared by 6 bases and J by 3 bases, with 11 bases between. The CDR3 loop is CSVAGREETQYF. In nucleotides, the CDR3 is TGCAGCGTCGCTGGACGCGAAGAGACCCAGTACTTC.

This chain joins TRBV20-1 and TRBJ2-3; D not resolved. The CDR3 is 14 amino acids. Germline V CDR1 and CDR2: DFQATT, SNEGSKA (reference sequence). V lost 4 bases and J 1 base, leaving 12 bases between the germline ends. The CDR3 DNA reads TGCAGTGCTACCCCGGACCTCGGCACAGATACGCAGTATTTT. Translation: CSATPDLGTDTQYF.

The J gene is TRBJ1-2, the V gene TRBV18; 7 bases match TRBD1. The CDR3 covers 12 residues. Germline-derived CDR1 and CDR2 are KGHSH and LQKENI. The V segment lost 3 bases and the J segment 13 bases; nucleotides outside the gene matches: 8. CDR3 sequence: CASSPVDRAGTF. The CDR3 DNA reads TGTGCCAGCTCACCTGTCGACAGGGCAGGCACCTTC.

The chain employs TRBV20-1 and TRBJ2-4; D may be TRBD1 (5 bases). This CDR3 region has 13 residues. Trimming pared 6 bases from V and 0 bases from J, leaving 9 bases between. Germline values: CDR1 DFQATT, CDR2 SNEGSKA (reference sequence). CDR3 loop: CSAGQGAKNIQYF. CDR3 coding DNA: TGCAGTGCCGGGCAGGGAGCCAAAAACATTCAGTACTTC.

The V and J genes are TRBV7-2 and TRBJ1-2, with TRBD1 identical over 7 bases. Germline V gene sequence: CDR1 SGHTA, CDR2 FQGNSA. Trimming cost V 5 bases and J 4 bases; bases outside gene matches: 10. The CDR3 extends over 15 amino acids. The CDR3 loop is CASSPNQGVSYGYTF. The CDR3 DNA sequence: TGTGCCAGCAGCCCGAACCAGGGGGTGAGCTATGGCTACACCTTC. The whole variable domain, remainder taken from reference TRBV7-2 and TRBJ1-2, is GAGVSQSPSNKVTEKGKDVELRCDPISGHTALYWYRQSLGQGLEFLIYFQGNSAPDKSGLPSDRFSAERTGGSVSTLTIQRTQQEDSAVYLCASSPNQGVSYGYTFGSGTRLTVV.

The V gene is TRBV20-1, the J gene TRBJ1-4; 10 bases line up with TRBD1. Trimming at V came to 5 bases and at J to 6 bases, leaving 6 bases not matched to a gene. This CDR3 has 14 amino acids. Germline-derived CDR1 and CDR2 are DFQATT and SNEGSKA (reference sequence). CDR3 protein: CSAGTGTGDEKLFF. CDR3 bases: TGCAGTGCTGGGACCGGGACAGGGGATGAAAAACTGTTTTTT.

The CDR3 here is CASSPGRGLDNEQFF. In DNA form, the CDR3 reads TGTGCCAGCTCACCGGGCAGGGGGCTGGATAATGAGCAGTTCTTC. V usage is TRBV18 and J usage is TRBJ2-1, with TRBD1 matching over 8 bases. The V gene end was trimmed by 3 bases and the J gene end by 7 bases; junction bases not matched to a gene: 8. There are 15 residues in the CDR3. Germline CDR1 and CDR2: KGHSH and LQKENI. Full variable domain (outside the CDR3, taken from reference TRBV18 and TRBJ2-1): NAGVMQNPRHLVRRRGQEARLRCSPMKGHSHVYWYRQLPEEGLKFMVYLQKENIIDESGMPKERFSAEFPKEGPSILRIQQVVRGDSAAYFCASSPGRGLDNEQFFGPGTRLTVL.

The chain uses TRBV7-3 and TRBJ2-6; D is uncertain. V was clipped by 0 bases and J by 2 bases, with 8 bases between them. CDR1 is SGHTA and CDR2 is FQGTGA in the germline V gene. The CDR3 has 16 residues. The CDR3: CASSLTRPTGANVLTF. The CDR3, as DNA: TGTGCCAGCAGCTTAACACGGCCCACTGGGGCCAACGTCCTGACTTTC.

This clonotype was observed a few times. This sequence joins TRBV7-3 and TRBJ2-5, with TRBD1 as a possible D gene (6 bases). The V gene lost 5 bases and the J gene lost 3 bases, with 10 bases spanning the gap. The V gene's germline CDR1 is SGHTA and CDR2 FQGTGA. The CDR3 sequence is 13 residues long. As DNA, the CDR3 is TGTGCCAGCAGCCCCCCAGGGGAAGAGACCCAGTACTTC. As protein: CASSPPGEETQYF. Drawing the rest from reference TRBV7-3 and TRBJ2-5, the complete variable domain is GAGVSQTPSNKVTEKGKYVELRCDPISGHTALYWYRQSLGQGPEFLIYFQGTGAADDSGLPNDRFFAVRPEGSVSTLKIQRTERGDSAVYLCASSPPGEETQYFGPGTRLLVL.